The 3 T cell receptor beta chains reported below all come from one sample, sequenced in a study of T cells after yellow fever vaccination. TCRdb processed the 5' RACE reads anew with MiXCR; each CDR3 protein has one entry. Of 55,000 to 70,000 distinct CDR3 sequences listed, about 6% are singletons. Here the sequenced sample was CD8+ T cells sorted from PBMCs, taken roughly 45 days after the first yellow fever vaccination. The receptors shown here come from a man between 18 and 29 years old who received the YFV17D yellow fever vaccine.

The V gene is TRBV7-2, the J gene TRBJ2-7; 8 nucleotides match TRBD2. The CDR3 runs 14 residues. Germline V gene lookup returns CDR1 SGHTA and CDR2 FQGNSA. V shed 5 bases and J 5 bases; nucleotides not matched to a gene: 8. This chain's CDR3 is CASSPREGTDEQYF. The CDR3 DNA is TGTGCCAGCAGCCCCCGGGAGGGTACCGACGAGCAGTACTTC.

This clonotype was detected many times. The chain joins TRBV30 to TRBJ1-1; D is ambiguous. The CDR3 consists of 12 residues. Trimming stripped 7 bases from V and 0 bases from J, with 9 bases between. From germline, CDR1 is GTSNPN and CDR2 SVGIG (reference sequence). The CDR3 sequence: CALEGMNTEAFF. The CDR3 DNA follows: TGTGCCTTAGAGGGAATGAACACTGAAGCTTTCTTT.

The V and J genes are TRBV7-9 and TRBJ2-7, with a tentative D call TRBD1 (5 bases). The CDR3 is made up of 13 amino acids. Looked up from germline, CDR1 is SEHNR and CDR2 is FQNEAQ (reference sequence). Trimming took off 3 bases at V and 6 bases at J, with 12 bases between the two ends. The CDR3 is CASSFQGMCEQYF. The CDR3 nucleotides are TGTGCCAGCAGCTTTCAGGGAATGTGCGAGCAGTACTTC.